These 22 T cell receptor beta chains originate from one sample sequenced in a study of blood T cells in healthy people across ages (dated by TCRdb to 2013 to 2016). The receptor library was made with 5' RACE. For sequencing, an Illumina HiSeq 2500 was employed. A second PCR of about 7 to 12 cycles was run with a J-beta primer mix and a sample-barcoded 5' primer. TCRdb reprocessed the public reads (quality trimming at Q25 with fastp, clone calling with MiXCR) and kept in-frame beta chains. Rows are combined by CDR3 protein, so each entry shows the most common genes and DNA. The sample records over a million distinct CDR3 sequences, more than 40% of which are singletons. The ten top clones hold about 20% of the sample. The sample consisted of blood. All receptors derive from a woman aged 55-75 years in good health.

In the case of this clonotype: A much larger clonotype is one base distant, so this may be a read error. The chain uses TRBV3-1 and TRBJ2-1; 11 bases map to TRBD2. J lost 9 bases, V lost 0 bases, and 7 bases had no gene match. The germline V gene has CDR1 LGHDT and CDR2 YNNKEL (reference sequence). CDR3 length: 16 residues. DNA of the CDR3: TGTGCCAGCAGCCAAGAGCTAGCGGGAGGCGGCGGTGAGCAGTTCTTC. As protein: CASSQELAGGGGEQFF.

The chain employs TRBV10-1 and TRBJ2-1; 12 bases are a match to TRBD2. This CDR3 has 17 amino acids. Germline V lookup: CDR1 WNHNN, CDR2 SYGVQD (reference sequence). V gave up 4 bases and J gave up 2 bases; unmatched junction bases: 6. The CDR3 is CASSGGTSGLTYNEQFF. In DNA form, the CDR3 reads TGCGCCAGCAGTGGGGGGACTAGCGGGCTTACCTACAATGAGCAGTTCTTC.

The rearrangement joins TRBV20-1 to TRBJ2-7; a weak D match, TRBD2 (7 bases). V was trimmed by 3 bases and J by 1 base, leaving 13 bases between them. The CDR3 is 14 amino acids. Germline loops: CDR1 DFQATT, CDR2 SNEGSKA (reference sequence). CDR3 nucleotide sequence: TGCAGTGCTAGCCCCAGGGGAGGGTCCTACGAGCAGTACTTC. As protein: CSASPRGGSYEQYF.

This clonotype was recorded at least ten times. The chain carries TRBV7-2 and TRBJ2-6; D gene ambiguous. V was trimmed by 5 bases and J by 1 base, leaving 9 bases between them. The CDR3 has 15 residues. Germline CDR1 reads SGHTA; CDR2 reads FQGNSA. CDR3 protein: CASSKGSSGANVLTF. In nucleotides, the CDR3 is TGTGCCAGCAGCAAAGGTAGTTCTGGGGCCAACGTCCTGACTTTC.

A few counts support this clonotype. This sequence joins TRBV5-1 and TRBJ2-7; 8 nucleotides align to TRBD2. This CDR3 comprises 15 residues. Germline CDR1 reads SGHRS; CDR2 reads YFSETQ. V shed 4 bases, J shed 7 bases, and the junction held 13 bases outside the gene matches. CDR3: CASSNSGMSYNEQYF. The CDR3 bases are TGCGCCAGCAGCAATAGCGGGATGTCGTACAATGAGCAGTACTTC.

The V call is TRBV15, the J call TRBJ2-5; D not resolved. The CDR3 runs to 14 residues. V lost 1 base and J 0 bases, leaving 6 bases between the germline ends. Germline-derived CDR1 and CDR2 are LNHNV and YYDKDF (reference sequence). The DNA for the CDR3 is TGTGCCACCAGCAGAGTTCGCGACCAAGAGACCCAGTACTTC. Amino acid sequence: CATSRVRDQETQYF.

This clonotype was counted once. The CDR3 sequence is CATSRDLSIANYGYTF. The CDR3, as DNA: TGTGCCACCAGCAGAGATTTATCCATAGCTAACTATGGCTACACCTTC. This chain uses TRBV15 with TRBJ1-2; unclear D gene. The CDR3 has 16 amino acids. V gave up 0 bases and J gave up 0 bases, with 11 bases separating them. CDR1 is LNHNV, CDR2 YYDKDF, per germline (reference sequence).

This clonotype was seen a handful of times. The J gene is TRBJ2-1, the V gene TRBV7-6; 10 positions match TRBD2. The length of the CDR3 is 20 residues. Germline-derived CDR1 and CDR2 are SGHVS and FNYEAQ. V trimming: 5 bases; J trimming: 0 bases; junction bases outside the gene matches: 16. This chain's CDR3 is CASSGFTGLAGALSYNEQFF. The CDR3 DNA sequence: TGTGCCAGCAGCGGGTTTACGGGCCTAGCGGGAGCCCTCTCCTACAATGAGCAGTTCTTC. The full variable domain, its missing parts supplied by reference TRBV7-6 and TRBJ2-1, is GAGVSQSPRYKVTKRGQDVALRCDPISGHVSLYWYRQALGQGPEFLTYFNYEAQQDKSGLPNDRFSAERPEGSISTLTIQRTEQRDSAMYRCASSGFTGLAGALSYNEQFFGPGTRLTVL.

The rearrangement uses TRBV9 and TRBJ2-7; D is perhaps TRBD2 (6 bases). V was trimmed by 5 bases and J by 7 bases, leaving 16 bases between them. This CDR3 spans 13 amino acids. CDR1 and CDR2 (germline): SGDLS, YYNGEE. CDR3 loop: CASSPKRAREQYF. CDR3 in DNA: TGTGCCAGCAGTCCTAAGCGGGCCCGGGAGCAGTACTTC. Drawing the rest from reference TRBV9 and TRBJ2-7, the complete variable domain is DSGVTQTPKHLITATGQRVTLRCSPRSGDLSVYWYQQSLDQGLQFLIQYYNGEERAKGNILERFSAQQFPDLHSELNLSSLELGDSALYFCASSPKRAREQYFGPGTRLTVT.

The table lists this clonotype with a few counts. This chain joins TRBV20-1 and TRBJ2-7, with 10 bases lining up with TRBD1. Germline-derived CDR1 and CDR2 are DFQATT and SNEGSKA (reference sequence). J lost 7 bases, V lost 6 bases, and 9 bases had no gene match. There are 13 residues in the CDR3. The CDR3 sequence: CSAAGTGVLEQYF. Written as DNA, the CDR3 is TGCAGTGCCGCCGGGACAGGGGTGTTGGAGCAGTACTTC.

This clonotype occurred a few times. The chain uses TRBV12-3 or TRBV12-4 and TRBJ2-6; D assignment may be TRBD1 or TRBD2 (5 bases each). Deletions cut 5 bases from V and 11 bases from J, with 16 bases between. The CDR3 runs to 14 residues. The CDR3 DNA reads TGTGCCAGCAGTCCGGGGACGCCCAGTCACGTCCTGACTTTC. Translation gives CASSPGTPSHVLTF.

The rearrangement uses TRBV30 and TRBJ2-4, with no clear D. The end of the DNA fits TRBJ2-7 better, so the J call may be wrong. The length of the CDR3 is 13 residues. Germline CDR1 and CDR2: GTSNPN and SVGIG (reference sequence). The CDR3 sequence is CAWMRIPPYEQYF. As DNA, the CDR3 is TGTGCCTGGATGAGGATACCCCCCTACGAGCAGTACTTC.

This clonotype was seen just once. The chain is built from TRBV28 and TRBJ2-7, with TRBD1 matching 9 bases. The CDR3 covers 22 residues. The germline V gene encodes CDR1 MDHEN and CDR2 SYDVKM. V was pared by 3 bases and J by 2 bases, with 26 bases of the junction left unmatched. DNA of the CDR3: TGTGCCAGCAGTTTGTTTTTGGGGAATTCCCACCCGGACAGGGGACCAACCTACGAGCAGTACTTC. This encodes CASSLFLGNSHPDRGPTYEQYF.

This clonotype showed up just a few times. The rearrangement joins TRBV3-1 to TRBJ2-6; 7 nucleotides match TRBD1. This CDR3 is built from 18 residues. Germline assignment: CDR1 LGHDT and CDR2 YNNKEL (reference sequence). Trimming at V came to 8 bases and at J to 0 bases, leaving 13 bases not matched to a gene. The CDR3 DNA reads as TGTGCCAGCGGACCGCCCGGGACAGCCCTCTCTGGGGCCAACGTCCTGACTTTC. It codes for CASGPPGTALSGANVLTF.

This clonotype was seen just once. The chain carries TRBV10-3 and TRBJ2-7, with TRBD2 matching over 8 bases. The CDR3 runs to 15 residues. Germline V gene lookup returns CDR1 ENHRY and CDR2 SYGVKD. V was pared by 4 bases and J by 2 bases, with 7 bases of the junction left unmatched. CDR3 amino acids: CAISGRRSGTYEQYF. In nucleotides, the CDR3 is TGTGCCATCAGTGGTCGTCGTAGCGGGACCTACGAGCAGTACTTC.

The CDR3 DNA reads TGTGCCAGCAGCTCCAGACAGGGCATCTACAATGAGCAGTTCTTC. The encoded protein is CASSSRQGIYNEQFF. The V and J genes are TRBV7-9 and TRBJ2-1, with 7 nucleotides matching TRBD1. Germline V lookup: CDR1 SEHNR, CDR2 FQNEAQ (reference sequence). The V and J ends lost 4 bases and 3 bases, in that order; junction bases with no gene match: 6. The CDR3 runs to 15 residues.

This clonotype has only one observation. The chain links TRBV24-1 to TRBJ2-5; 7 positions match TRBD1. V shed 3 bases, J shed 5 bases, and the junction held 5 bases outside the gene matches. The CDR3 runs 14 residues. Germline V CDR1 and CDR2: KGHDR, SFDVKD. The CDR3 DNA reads TGTGCCACCAGTGATCAGGGACAGAGGGAGACCCAGTACTTC. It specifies CATSDQGQRETQYF.

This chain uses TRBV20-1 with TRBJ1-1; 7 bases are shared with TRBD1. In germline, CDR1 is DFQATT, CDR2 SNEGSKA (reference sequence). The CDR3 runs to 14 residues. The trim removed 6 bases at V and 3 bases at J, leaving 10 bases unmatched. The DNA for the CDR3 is TGCAGTGCGAGGACAGGAGCTAAGGACACTGAAGCTTTCTTT. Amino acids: CSARTGAKDTEAFF.

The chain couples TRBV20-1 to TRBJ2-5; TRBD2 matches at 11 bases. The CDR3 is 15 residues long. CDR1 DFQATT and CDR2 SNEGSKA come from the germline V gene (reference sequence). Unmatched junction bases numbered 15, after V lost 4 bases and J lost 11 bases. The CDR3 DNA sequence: TGCAGTGCTATGCCCGGGACTAGCGGATACAATGAGCAGTACTTC. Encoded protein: CSAMPGTSGYNEQYF.

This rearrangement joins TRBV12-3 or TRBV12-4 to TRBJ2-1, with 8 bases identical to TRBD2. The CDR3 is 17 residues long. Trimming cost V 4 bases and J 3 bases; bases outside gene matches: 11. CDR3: CASSSERGLAGYNEQFF. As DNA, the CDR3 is TGTGCCAGCAGTTCGGAACGGGGTCTAGCGGGCTACAATGAGCAGTTCTTC.

The CDR3 bases are TGTGCCACCAGGCGTCACCACAATGAGCAGTTCTTC. It is translated as CATRRHHNEQFF. The V gene is TRBV15, the J gene TRBJ2-1; D remains unclear. Trimming cost V 6 bases and J 5 bases, with 8 bases left between them. Germline V lookup: CDR1 LNHNV, CDR2 YYDKDF (reference sequence). The CDR3 length is 12 residues.

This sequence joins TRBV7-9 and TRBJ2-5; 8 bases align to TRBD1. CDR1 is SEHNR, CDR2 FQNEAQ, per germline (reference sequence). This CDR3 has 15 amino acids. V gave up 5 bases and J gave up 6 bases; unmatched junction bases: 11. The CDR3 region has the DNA TGTGCCAGCAGCCCAGGGGCAGGGGGCGCGAAGACCCAGTACTTC. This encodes CASSPGAGGAKTQYF.